This passage covers 8 T cell receptor beta chains from one sample sequenced in a study of cytomegalovirus exposure and HLA in healthy donors. This PCR relied on a set of 60 Vbeta primers and 13 Jbeta primers. Measured with immunoSEQ multiplex PCR; TCRdb has only the in-frame clones, and not every one. The sample records some 190,000 clones, 75% to 80% being singletons. Sequenced: PBMCs. These receptors originate from a woman aged 25 to 45 in good health and CMV-seropositive.

The V call is TRBV19, the J call TRBJ2-7; tentatively, D is TRBD2 (6 bases). The V gene's germline CDR1 is LNHDA and CDR2 SQIVND (reference sequence). V was trimmed by 4 bases and J by 7 bases, leaving 17 bases between them. The CDR3 contains 14 residues. The CDR3: CASSTLLGLGEQYF. The CDR3 nucleotides read TGTGCCAGTAGTACTCTGCTGGGACTGGGGGAGCAGTACTTC.

CDR3 sequence: CASSLLTGNTEAFF. The CDR3, as DNA: TGTGCCAGCAGTCTCCTGACAGGGAACACTGAAGCTTTCTTT. The V and J genes are TRBV6-5 and TRBJ1-1; tentatively, D is TRBD1 (6 bases). The germline V gene encodes CDR1 MNHEY and CDR2 SVGAGI. V was clipped by 5 bases and J by 1 base, with 11 bases between them. The CDR3 has 14 amino acids.

This clone was picked up one time. CDR3 residues: CAWSNGDNSPLHF. For the CDR3, the DNA is TGTGCCTGGAGTAACGGGGATAATTCACCCCTCCACTTT. This rearrangement joins TRBV30 to TRBJ1-6; D remains unclear. The CDR3 totals 13 residues. CDR1 is GTSNPN, CDR2 SVGIG, per germline (reference sequence). V gave up 2 bases and J gave up 5 bases, with 7 bases separating them.

V gene TRBV19 combines with J gene TRBJ1-5, with 8 bases identical to TRBD1. Germline trimming cut 5 bases from V and 0 bases from J; bases unmatched to any gene: 3. CDR3 length: 15 residues. Germline CDR1 and CDR2: LNHDA and SQIVND (reference sequence). CDR3 sequence: CASSFGTGSNQPQHF. The CDR3 coding sequence is TGTGCCAGTAGTTTTGGGACAGGTAGCAATCAGCCCCAGCATTTT.

The V call is TRBV7-9, the J call TRBJ2-7; perhaps TRBD2 as D (6 bases). Germline V gene lookup returns CDR1 SEHNR and CDR2 FQNEAQ (reference sequence). V lost 4 bases to trimming and J lost 7 bases, with 14 bases between them. This CDR3 spans 13 amino acids. The CDR3: CASSSYLAGEQYF. The DNA of the CDR3 is TGTGCCAGCAGCTCTTACTTGGCGGGAGAGCAGTACTTC.

Concerning this clone itself: Other DNA sequences in this sample translate to the same CDR3. The V gene is TRBV30, the J gene TRBJ2-1; D possibly corresponds to TRBD2 (6 bases). This CDR3 comprises 15 residues. The germline V gene has CDR1 GTSNPN and CDR2 SVGIG (reference sequence). V gave up 6 bases and J gave up 4 bases, with 19 bases separating them. The CDR3 nucleotides are TGTGCCTGCAGCGGAGGGGCCTTGGTGTACAATGAGCAGTTCTTC. Translation: CACSGGALVYNEQFF.

This clone was found once. The chain is built from TRBV7-6 and TRBJ2-7; 8 bases align to TRBD2. This CDR3 is 19 amino acids long. Germline assignment: CDR1 SGHVS and CDR2 FNYEAQ. The trim removed 4 bases at V and 2 bases at J, leaving 19 bases unmatched. The CDR3 DNA reads TGTGCCAGCAGCTCAAGACGGGGGGTCAGTAGCGGGGTCGCCTACGAGCAGTACTTC. Translating gives CASSSRRGVSSGVAYEQYF.

V gene TRBV7-2 combines with J gene TRBJ2-2; unclear D gene. V was trimmed by 4 bases and J by 5 bases, leaving 8 bases between them. The CDR3 extends over 13 amino acids. Germline loops: CDR1 SGHTA, CDR2 FQGNSA. The CDR3 protein is CASSSDLTGELFF. DNA of the CDR3: TGTGCCAGCAGCTCCGACTTAACCGGGGAGCTGTTTTTT.